This T cell receptor (beta chain) was captured by sequencing in a study of neurological immune-mediated disorders (dated by TCRdb to the late 2010s). Regarding the research as a whole: Of the approximately 34 multiple sclerosis patients, some 30 had relapsing-remitting MS and 3 had secondary progressive MS. Peripheral blood TCR-beta repertoires from patients with HTLV-I-associated myelopathy (HAM/TSP), patients with multiple sclerosis, and healthy controls were compared in the study using UMI-based sequencing. Alongside PBMC samples, the set of some 98 TCR-beta libraries contained longitudinal samples, technical triplicates, and paired CD4+ and CD8+ T-cell subsets that had been sorted. The cohort comprised 60 to 75 subjects: around 15 HAM/TSP patients, 35 or so multiple sclerosis patients and 20 or so healthy controls.

In this sample, this clonotype turned up many times. The antigen it recognizes is unknown. There are no base qualities to consult, and no much larger clone falls within one base. Beyond this particular receptor, the publication reports: The MS cluster showed no association with clinical or MRI features, and the authors stated that larger cohorts are needed. Across subjects, expanded clones never shared an identical CDR3 amino acid sequence, which suggests that the TCR-beta repertoires in every group were private. TCR clonal expansion was highest in HAM/TSP patients and lowest in MS patients, with MS patients falling below even healthy controls. Phylogenetic analysis grouped repertoires from 18 of 34 MS patients into a cluster of related CDR3 sequences, suggesting a possible repertoire-level signature.

Unsorted PBMC libraries were generated from 2 million PBMCs stored in RNAlater at -80 °C until RNA extraction. Multiple sclerosis patients were enrolled in a US clinical protocol evaluating disease progression by magnetic resonance imaging. PBMCs were separated from peripheral blood using Ficoll-Hypaque density gradient centrifugation and then cryopreserved in liquid nitrogen. cDNA synthesis used template-switch 5'RACE with a primer carrying a 10-nucleotide random unique molecular identifier tagging each TCR transcript. Every sequencing run covered 15-18 subjects and yielded more than 160 million TCR-beta sequences. The RNeasy kit was used for extraction of total RNA. The KAPA Real-time Library Amplification kit was used to amplify TCR-beta VDJ regions with primers for the TCR constant region and the 5'RACE anchor. Sample indexes and Illumina adaptors were added in a first PCR, and a second PCR then increased library yield. After Ampure bead purification, the roughly 650 bp TCR product was size-selected on a 2% E-gel SizeSelection system. Before pooling, library quality was checked on a Bioanalyzer, concentration was measured with Qubit, and libraries were quantified with the Kapa Library Quantification kit. An Illumina HiSeq 2500 was used to sequence the libraries paired-end at 2 x 150 bp. To increase sequence diversity, about 23-30% phiX was spiked into each library pool. Processing in the source paper ran as follows. The quality-filtered reads were processed with the UMI-based MiGEC pipeline, whose error correction step removed more than 85% of the raw TCR sequences. IMGT germline references were used for alignment of VDJ genes, and clonotypes were defined by a unique CDR3 amino acid sequence together with V-J genes. Clonal expansion, Shannon diversity and CDR3 relatedness were evaluated with VDJtools (CalcPairwiseDistances, ClusterSamples), while phylogenetic trees were built in CLCbio workbench. Clones with at least 8 unique UMIs were defined as expanded, with this threshold being based on coefficient-of-variation modelling across technical triplicates. TCRdb reran the public reads through fastp at Q25 and MiXCR, keeping productive beta chains. Merged by CDR3 protein, the rows form single entries marked with the most common genes and DNA. The V and J calls, along with clone size, are taken from TCRdb and not from the paper's own processing. The sample yields fewer than 65,000 distinct CDR3 sequences; around 4.4% were counted once. The leading ten clones occupy around 3% of the sample.

CDR1 DFQATT and CDR2 SNEGSKA are derived from the germline V gene (reference sequence). CDR3 length: 14 amino acids, cysteine to phenylalanine. CDR3 DNA only is kept here, 42 bases in frame from base 1. The V end loses 0 bases and the J end loses 3 bases, and a stretch of 11 bases separates them. This receptor chain uses TRBV20-1 and TRBJ2-5; the D region possibly corresponds to TRBD2 (5 bases align). The origin of this receptor is a man over 45 with multiple sclerosis. The sample taken for sequencing was PBMCs. The CDR3 here reads CSARDELGKETQYF. The DNA is as follows: TGCAGTGCTAGAGATGAACTCGGGAAAGAGACCCAGTACTTC.